The 30 T cell receptor beta chains reported below all come from one sample, sequenced in a study of T-cell reconstitution after alpha-beta-depleted transplantation in children. Using unique molecular identifiers, the investigators prepared the TCRbeta library. Using its own MiXCR run on the PCR reads, TCRdb lists one record per CDR3 protein. The data show about 600,000 distinct CDR3 sequences, with roughly a tenth seen just once and roughly 3.9% held by the top ten. This specimen was PBMCs from the stem cell graft donor, taken from the stem cell graft. The receptors shown here come from a human donor who donated a stem cell graft to a child with acute myeloid leukemia.

This clonotype was recorded a few times. J is TRBJ2-6 and V is TRBV7-9; maybe TRBD2 (5 bases). Germline V gene lookup returns CDR1 SEHNR and CDR2 FQNEAQ (reference sequence). This CDR3 spans 17 amino acids. V lost 7 bases, J lost 0 bases, and 16 bases lay in between. CDR3 coding DNA: TGTGCCAGCACCATTACCGAAGAGGGCTCTGGGGCCAACGTCCTGACTTTC. It encodes CASTITEEGSGANVLTF. Using reference TRBV7-9 and TRBJ2-6 for the parts outside the CDR3, the full variable domain is DTGVSQNPRHKITKRGQNVTFRCDPISEHNRLYWYRQTLGQGPEFLTYFQNEAQLEKSRLLSDRFSAERPKGSFSTLEIQRTEQGDSAMYLCASTITEEGSGANVLTFGAGSRLTVL.

The J gene is TRBJ2-3, the V gene TRBV9; D remains ambiguous. The CDR3 runs to 12 residues. V shed 5 bases and J shed 6 bases, with 10 bases lying between them. Germline CDR1 and CDR2: SGDLS and YYNGEE. The CDR3 sequence is CASRASSDTQYF. DNA for the CDR3: TGTGCCAGCAGAGCCTCCTCGGATACGCAGTATTTT.

In this sample, this clonotype turned up a few times. The chain links TRBV4-3 to TRBJ2-2; TRBD2 aligns across 9 bases. V lost 0 bases and J lost 6; bases outside the gene matches: 11. The CDR3 consists of 18 residues. From germline, CDR1 is LGHNA and CDR2 YSLEER. The DNA for the CDR3 is TGCGCCAGCAGCCAAGACCTAGCGGGACTAAGTGGGGCCGGGGAGCTGTTTTTT. It codes for CASSQDLAGLSGAGELFF.

The sample holds a few counts of this clonotype. CDR3 sequence (DNA): TGTGCCAGCAGTTACCGCTGGGGGGGGCTGAGCACCGGGGAGCTGTTTTTT. Its protein product is CASSYRWGGLSTGELFF. The chain carries TRBV6-2 or TRBV6-3 and TRBJ2-2; TRBD2 might be the D (7 bases). This CDR3 has 17 residues. CDR1 MNHEY and CDR2 SVGEGT come from the germline V gene. V was pared by 2 bases and J by 4 bases, with 17 bases between.

This clonotype was recorded a few times. The V and J genes are TRBV20-1 and TRBJ2-7; TRBD1 is a possible D gene (6 bases). Germline V gene data show CDR1 as DFQATT and CDR2 as SNEGSKA (reference sequence). The CDR3 is made up of 14 amino acids. The V gene lost 3 bases and the J gene lost 2 bases, with 14 bases spanning the gap. The CDR3, as DNA: TGCAGTGCTAGCCGACAGGCTACGACCTACGAGCAGTACTTC. Its translation is CSASRQATTYEQYF.

The J gene is TRBJ2-7, the V gene TRBV20-1, with a weak D call TRBD1 (5 bases). The CDR3 consists of 13 residues. Deletions cut 2 bases from V and 5 bases from J, with 13 bases between. Germline V gene lookup returns CDR1 DFQATT and CDR2 SNEGSKA (reference sequence). The CDR3 sequence: CSARPGNHHEQYF. As DNA, the CDR3 is TGCAGTGCTAGACCAGGGAATCACCACGAGCAGTACTTC.

This chain connects TRBV12-3 or TRBV12-4 to TRBJ2-7; 11 positions agree with TRBD2. V was pared by 10 bases and J by 0 bases, with 5 bases of the junction left unmatched. This CDR3 is built from 14 residues. CDR3 region: CAIRTSGSSYEQYF. The CDR3 DNA reads as TGTGCCATTCGGACTAGCGGGTCCTCCTACGAGCAGTACTTC.

The chain joins TRBV20-1 to TRBJ2-2; TRBD2 matches at 8 bases. Trimming removed 4 bases from V and 2 bases from J; junction bases left unmatched: 9. This CDR3 region has 16 residues. Looked up from germline, CDR1 is DFQATT and CDR2 is SNEGSKA (reference sequence). The CDR3 sequence is CSAIQRESSNTGELFF. The CDR3 DNA is TGCAGTGCTATCCAGCGGGAGTCATCAAACACCGGGGAGCTGTTTTTT.

This clonotype occurred a few times. This chain links TRBV5-1 with TRBJ1-2; D is perhaps TRBD1 (6 bases). Between the trimmed V and J ends, which lost 4 bases and 7 bases, there was a span of 14 bases. This CDR3 is 13 amino acids long. CDR1 is SGHRS and CDR2 is YFSETQ in the germline V gene. The DNA of the CDR3 is TGCGCCAGCAGCCAAGGGGGGGTAACTGGCTACACCTTC. It codes for CASSQGGVTGYTF. The variable domain in full, with the rest retrieved from reference TRBV5-1 and TRBJ1-2, is KAGVTQTPRYLIKTRGQQVTLSCSPISGHRSVSWYQQTPGQGLQFLFEYFSETQRNKGNFPGRFSGRQFSNSRSEMNVSTLELGDSALYLCASSQGGVTGYTFGSGTRLTVV.

In this sample, this clonotype turned up many times. The chain couples TRBV12-3 or TRBV12-4 to TRBJ1-1; 9 bases match TRBD1. The CDR3 loop spans 15 amino acids. Unmatched junction bases numbered 13, after V lost 4 bases and J lost 10 bases. The CDR3 spells CASSYSDRGPGRAFF. The CDR3 DNA follows: TGTGCCAGCAGTTATTCGGACAGGGGACCCGGGAGAGCTTTCTTT.

V gene TRBV6-1 combines with J gene TRBJ2-4, with D perhaps TRBD2 (5 bases). V shed 4 bases and J shed 7 bases, with 14 bases lying between them. The CDR3 length is 14 residues. Looked up from germline, CDR1 is MNHNS and CDR2 is SASEGT. The CDR3 loop is CASSGDNRGNIQYF. Here the CDR3 DNA reads TGTGCCAGCAGTGGGGATAACAGAGGGAACATTCAGTACTTC.

In this sample, this clonotype turned up a few times. V gene TRBV20-1 combines with J gene TRBJ2-7; D ambiguous. This CDR3 has 16 amino acids. Trimming took off 3 bases at V and 2 bases at J, with 20 bases between the two ends. Germline V gene sequence: CDR1 DFQATT, CDR2 SNEGSKA (reference sequence). CDR3 in DNA: TGCAGTGCTAGTAGTTCCCACAACCTTCGGACCTACGAGCAGTACTTC. Amino acid sequence: CSASSSHNLRTYEQYF.

This clonotype was recorded once. The V gene is TRBV12-3 or TRBV12-4, the J gene TRBJ2-7; 10 bases line up with TRBD2. V was pared by 4 bases and J by 0 bases, with 6 bases of the junction left unmatched. This CDR3 region has 16 residues. In DNA, the CDR3 is TGTGCCAGCAGTTCCCTCAGCGGGAGGGCCTCCTACGAGCAGTACTTC. It codes for CASSSLSGRASYEQYF.

The gene calls are TRBV6-2 or TRBV6-3 and TRBJ2-7, with D tentatively TRBD2 (6 bases). CDR1 is MNHEY, CDR2 SVGEGT, per germline. The CDR3 has 14 residues. V was cut by 7 bases and J by 3 bases, with 16 bases left in between. CDR3 DNA: TGTGCCAGCAATCCGGCGGGGCTAGGCTACGAGCAGTACTTC. Its protein product is CASNPAGLGYEQYF.

This clonotype has ten or more counts. V and J are TRBV3-1 and TRBJ2-1, with 11 bases aligning to TRBD1. This CDR3 region has 16 residues. Germline CDR1 reads LGHDT; CDR2 reads YNNKEL (reference sequence). J lost 7 bases, V lost 4 bases, and 9 bases had no gene match. The CDR3 nucleotides are TGTGCCAGCAGCCGATCTCCCGGGACAGGGGGGAATGAGCAGTTCTTC. Encoded protein: CASSRSPGTGGNEQFF.

This clonotype was detected only a few times. CDR3 region: CASSVSGRNYNEQFF. CDR3 nucleotides: TGTGCCAGCAGCGTTAGCGGGAGAAACTACAATGAGCAGTTCTTC. V and J are TRBV5-8 and TRBJ2-1; 9 bases map to TRBD2. The CDR3 spans 15 residues. The germline CDR1 and CDR2 sequences are SGHTS and YDEGEE. The V gene end was trimmed by 4 bases and the J gene end by 3 bases; junction bases not matched to a gene: 5.

The V and J genes are TRBV20-1 and TRBJ2-3; TRBD2 agrees at 7 bases. V was pared by 1 base and J by 6 bases, with 7 bases of the junction left unmatched. The CDR3 runs 14 residues. CDR1 and CDR2 from the germline V gene are DFQATT and SNEGSKA (reference sequence). CDR3 nucleotide sequence: TGCAGTGCTAGAGGGACGGGAGCGGGGGATACGCAGTATTTT. Residues: CSARGTGAGDTQYF.

The chain couples TRBV28 to TRBJ1-2; no clear D. The CDR3 has 11 amino acids. CDR1 and CDR2 from the germline V gene are MDHEN and SYDVKM. The V end was cut by 6 bases, the J end by 8 bases, with 10 bases between. CDR3: CASSYLQGYTF. The CDR3 coding sequence is TGTGCCAGCAGCTATCTACAGGGCTACACCTTC.

This chain uses TRBV27 with TRBJ2-7, with 8 bases aligning to TRBD2. The CDR3 covers 15 residues. CDR1 is MNHEY, CDR2 SMNVEV, per germline (reference sequence). V lost 5 bases to trimming and J lost 3 bases; unmatched junction nucleotides: 9. CDR3 amino acids: CASSLGVAGNYEQYF. The CDR3 coding sequence is TGTGCCAGCAGTCTAGGGGTAGCGGGAAACTACGAGCAGTACTTC.

This clonotype was detected many times. CDR3 sequence reads: CASSLAPGQGMDTQYF. The DNA of the CDR3 is TGTGCCAGCAGCTTAGCTCCGGGTCAGGGGATGGATACGCAGTATTTT. The rearrangement uses TRBV7-2 and TRBJ2-3, with D perhaps TRBD1 (6 bases). V lost 0 bases, J lost 6 bases, and 16 bases lay in between. The CDR3 is 16 residues long. In germline, CDR1 is SGHTA, CDR2 FQGNSA.

This sequence joins TRBV18 and TRBJ2-1; 12 nucleotides align to TRBD2. The V segment lost 2 bases and the J segment 6 bases; nucleotides outside the gene matches: 14. Germline values: CDR1 KGHSH, CDR2 LQKENI. This CDR3 contains 19 residues. The CDR3 protein is CASSPSRLVLLAGGNEQFF. As DNA, the CDR3 is TGTGCCAGCTCACCATCCCGTTTAGTCTTACTAGCGGGGGGCAATGAGCAGTTCTTC.

This clonotype was observed at least ten times. This sequence joins TRBV30 and TRBJ2-3; D uncertain. Germline CDR1 reads GTSNPN; CDR2 reads SVGIG (reference sequence). The V end lost 2 bases, the J end lost 5 bases, and 8 bases lay between the germline ends. The CDR3 runs to 12 residues. The CDR3 loop is CAWSPLGDTQYF. The CDR3 DNA reads TGTGCCTGGAGTCCCCTGGGAGATACGCAGTATTTT.

V and J are TRBV29-1 and TRBJ1-2, with D possibly TRBD1 on 6 matching bases. This CDR3 is built from 13 residues. Trimming left V 7 bases short and J 7 bases short, with 19 bases between. In germline, CDR1 is SQVTM, CDR2 ANQGSEA. DNA for the CDR3: TGCAGCGCCGAGAACAGGGCCAGAGTTGGCTACACCTTC. It codes for CSAENRARVGYTF.

This clonotype was counted many times. The chain couples TRBV20-1 to TRBJ1-5; no reliable D call. Germline-derived CDR1 and CDR2 are DFQATT and SNEGSKA (reference sequence). CDR3 length equals 14 residues. V was trimmed by 0 bases and J by 4 bases, leaving 10 bases between them. The CDR3 DNA follows: TGCAGTGCTAGAGATCTCCGGGGTAATCAGCCCCAGCATTTT. This sequence encodes CSARDLRGNQPQHF.

This clonotype came up a few times. This chain uses TRBV28 with TRBJ2-7, with TRBD1 matching over 10 bases. V lost 7 bases and J lost 7; bases outside the gene matches: 7. Germline V gene lookup returns CDR1 MDHEN and CDR2 SYDVKM. CDR3 length equals 13 residues. The CDR3 nucleotides are TGTGCCAGCACCGGGACAGGGGCGTTGGAGCAGTACTTC. As protein: CASTGTGALEQYF.

The sample holds a few counts of this clonotype. The chain couples TRBV20-1 to TRBJ1-1; tentative D call: TRBD1 (5 bases). Germline loops: CDR1 DFQATT, CDR2 SNEGSKA (reference sequence). This CDR3 is 14 amino acids long. Trimming shortened V by 0 bases and J by 0 bases, and 8 bases separated the two germline ends. The CDR3 DNA sequence: TGCAGTGCTAGAGATACGGGGGTGAACACTGAAGCTTTCTTT. It is translated as CSARDTGVNTEAFF.

This clonotype came up many times. This chain links TRBV20-1 with TRBJ1-4; 9 bases line up with TRBD1. V shed 3 bases, J shed 1 base, and the junction held 6 bases outside the gene matches. Germline V gene sequence: CDR1 DFQATT, CDR2 SNEGSKA (reference sequence). The CDR3 has 16 amino acids. The DNA of the CDR3 is TGCAGTGCTAGGAGGACAGGGGATGAAACTAATGAAAAACTGTTTTTT. Protein: CSARRTGDETNEKLFF.

This clonotype was seen many times. CDR3 protein: CASSSDYEQYF. CDR3 DNA: TGTGCCAGCAGCTCCGATTACGAGCAGTACTTC. This sequence joins TRBV28 and TRBJ2-7; D is unclear. Trimming left V 6 bases short and J 4 bases short, with 7 bases between. Per the germline V gene, CDR1 is MDHEN and CDR2 is SYDVKM. The CDR3 loop spans 11 amino acids.

This clonotype was detected ten times or more. The V gene is TRBV9, the J gene TRBJ2-7, with 7 bases that match TRBD1. The V gene's germline CDR1 is SGDLS and CDR2 YYNGEE. This CDR3 has 14 amino acids. Germline trimming cut 3 bases from V and 7 bases from J; bases unmatched to any gene: 10. The CDR3 loop is CASSEGTADGEQYF. In DNA, the CDR3 is TGTGCCAGCAGCGAGGGGACAGCGGACGGGGAGCAGTACTTC.

V usage is TRBV5-1 and J usage is TRBJ1-5; no reliable D call. The CDR3 has 14 amino acids. The V gene lost 4 bases and the J gene lost 8 bases, with 16 bases spanning the gap. From germline, CDR1 is SGHRS and CDR2 YFSETQ. In nucleotides, the CDR3 is TGCGCCAGCAGCCCGGACGGGGAGAGAAAGCCCCAGCATTTT. Its translation is CASSPDGERKPQHF.